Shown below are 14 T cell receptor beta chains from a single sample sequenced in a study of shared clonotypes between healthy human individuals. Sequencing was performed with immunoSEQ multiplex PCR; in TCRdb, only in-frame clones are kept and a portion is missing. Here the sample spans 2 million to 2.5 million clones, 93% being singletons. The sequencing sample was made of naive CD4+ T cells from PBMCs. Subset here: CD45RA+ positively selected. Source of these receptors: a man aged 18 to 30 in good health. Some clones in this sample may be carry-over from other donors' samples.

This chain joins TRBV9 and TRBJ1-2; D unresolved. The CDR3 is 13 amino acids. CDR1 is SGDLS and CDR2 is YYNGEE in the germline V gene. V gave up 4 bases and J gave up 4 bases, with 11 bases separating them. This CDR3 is CASSSGESYGYTF. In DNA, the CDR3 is TGTGCCAGCAGCTCCGGGGAGAGCTATGGCTACACCTTC. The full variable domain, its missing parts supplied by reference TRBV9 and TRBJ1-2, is DSGVTQTPKHLITATGQRVTLRCSPRSGDLSVYWYQQSLDQGLQFLIQYYNGEERAKGNILERFSAQQFPDLHSELNLSSLELGDSALYFCASSSGESYGYTFGSGTRLTVV.

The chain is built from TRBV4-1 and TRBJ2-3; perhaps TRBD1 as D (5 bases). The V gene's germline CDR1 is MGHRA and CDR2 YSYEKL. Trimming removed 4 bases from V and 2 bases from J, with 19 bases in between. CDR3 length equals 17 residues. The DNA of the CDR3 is TGCGCCAGCAGCCCGACTTCTCCAGGGCCTTACACAGATACGCAGTATTTT. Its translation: CASSPTSPGPYTDTQYF.

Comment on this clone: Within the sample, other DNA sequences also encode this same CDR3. CDR3 protein: CASSLEGTGELFF. The CDR3 DNA sequence: TGTGCCAGCAGCTTAGAGGGCACCGGGGAGCTGTTTTTT. The rearrangement joins TRBV7-9 to TRBJ2-2; D gene ambiguous. The CDR3 sequence is 13 residues long. Germline CDR1 is SEHNR and CDR2 is FQNEAQ (reference sequence). V shed 1 base and J shed 4 bases, with 4 bases lying between them.

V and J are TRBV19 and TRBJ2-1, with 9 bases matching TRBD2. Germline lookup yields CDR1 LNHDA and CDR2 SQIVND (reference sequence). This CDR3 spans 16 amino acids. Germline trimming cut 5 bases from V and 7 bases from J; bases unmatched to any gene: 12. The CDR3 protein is CASSFFRREGLNEQFF. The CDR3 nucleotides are TGTGCCAGTAGTTTTTTTCGGCGGGAGGGTTTAAATGAGCAGTTCTTC.

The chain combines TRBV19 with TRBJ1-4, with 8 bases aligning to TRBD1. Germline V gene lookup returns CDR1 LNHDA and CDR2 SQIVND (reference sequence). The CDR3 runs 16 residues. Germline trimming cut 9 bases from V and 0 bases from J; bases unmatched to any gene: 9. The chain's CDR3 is CASSLTGDSTNEKLFF. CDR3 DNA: TGTGCCAGCTCTCTGACAGGGGATTCAACTAATGAAAAACTGTTTTTT. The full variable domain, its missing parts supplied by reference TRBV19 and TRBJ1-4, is DGGITQSPKYLFRKEGQNVTLSCEQNLNHDAMYWYRQDPGQGLRLIYYSQIVNDFQKGDIAEGYSVSREKKESFPLTVTSAQKNPTAFYLCASSLTGDSTNEKLFFGSGTQLSVL.

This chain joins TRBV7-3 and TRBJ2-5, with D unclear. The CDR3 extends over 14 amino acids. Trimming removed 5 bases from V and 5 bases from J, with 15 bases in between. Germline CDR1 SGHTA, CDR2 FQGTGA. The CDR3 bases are TGTGCCAGCAGCCCCGGTAGGGTGTCGGAGACCCAGTACTTC. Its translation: CASSPGRVSETQYF.

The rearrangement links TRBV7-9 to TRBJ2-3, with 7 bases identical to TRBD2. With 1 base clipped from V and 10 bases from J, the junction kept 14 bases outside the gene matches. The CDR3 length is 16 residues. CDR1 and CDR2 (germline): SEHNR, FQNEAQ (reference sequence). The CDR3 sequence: CASSLVEGGPVNAQYF. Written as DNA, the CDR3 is TGTGCCAGCAGCTTAGTGGAGGGAGGGCCTGTTAACGCGCAGTATTTT.

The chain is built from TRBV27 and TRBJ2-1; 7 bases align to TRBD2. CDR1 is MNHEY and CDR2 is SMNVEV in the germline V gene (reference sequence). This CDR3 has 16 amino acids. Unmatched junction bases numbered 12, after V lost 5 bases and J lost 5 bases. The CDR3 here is CASSTAGLGGHNEQFF. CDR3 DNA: TGTGCCAGCAGTACGGCCGGACTAGGCGGCCACAATGAGCAGTTCTTC.

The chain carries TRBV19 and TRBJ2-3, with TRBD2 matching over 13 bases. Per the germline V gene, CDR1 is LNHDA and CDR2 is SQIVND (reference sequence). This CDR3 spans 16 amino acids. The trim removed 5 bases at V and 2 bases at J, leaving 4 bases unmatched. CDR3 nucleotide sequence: TGTGCCAGTAGTCCCGGACTAGCGGGAGCCACAGATACGCAGTATTTT. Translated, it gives CASSPGLAGATDTQYF.

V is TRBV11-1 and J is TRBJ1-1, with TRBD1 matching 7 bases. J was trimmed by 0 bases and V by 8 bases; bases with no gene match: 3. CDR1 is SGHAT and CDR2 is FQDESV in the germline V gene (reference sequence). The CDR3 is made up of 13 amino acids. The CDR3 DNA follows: TGTGCCAGCGGGACAGCGCTGAACACTGAAGCTTTCTTT. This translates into CASGTALNTEAFF.

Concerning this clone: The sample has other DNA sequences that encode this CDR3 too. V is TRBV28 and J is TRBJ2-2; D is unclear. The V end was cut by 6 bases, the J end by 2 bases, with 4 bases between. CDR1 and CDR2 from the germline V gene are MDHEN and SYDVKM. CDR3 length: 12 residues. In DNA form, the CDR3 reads TGTGCCAGCAGGTCAAACACCGGGGAGCTGTTTTTT. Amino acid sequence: CASRSNTGELFF.

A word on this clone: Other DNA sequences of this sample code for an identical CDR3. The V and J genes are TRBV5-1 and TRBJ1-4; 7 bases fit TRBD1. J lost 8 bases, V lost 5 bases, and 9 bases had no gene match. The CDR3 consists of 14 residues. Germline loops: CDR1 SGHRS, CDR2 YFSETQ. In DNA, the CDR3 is TGCGCCAGCAGTCGAGACAGGGTAGACGAAAAACTGTTTTTT. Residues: CASSRDRVDEKLFF.

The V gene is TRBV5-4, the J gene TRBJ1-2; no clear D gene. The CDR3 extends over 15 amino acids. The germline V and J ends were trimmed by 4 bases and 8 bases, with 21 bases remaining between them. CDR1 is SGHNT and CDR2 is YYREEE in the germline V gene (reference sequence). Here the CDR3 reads CASSSGSGRPSGYTF. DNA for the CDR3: TGTGCCAGCAGCAGCGGATCCGGGAGGCCGTCAGGCTACACCTTC.

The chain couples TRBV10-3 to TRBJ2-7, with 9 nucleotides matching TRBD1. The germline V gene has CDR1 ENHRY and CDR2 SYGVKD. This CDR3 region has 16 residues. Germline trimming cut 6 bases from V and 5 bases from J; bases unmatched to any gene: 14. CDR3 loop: CAISNPPGQGENEQYF. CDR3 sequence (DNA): TGTGCCATCAGCAACCCCCCGGGACAGGGAGAAAACGAGCAGTACTTC.